Listed below are T cell receptor beta chains from one sample, sequenced in a study of T cells in Graves' hyperthyroidism and ophthalmopathy. TCRdb reprocessed the multiplex PCR reads with MiXCR, giving one entry per CDR3 protein. The sample lists about 380,000 distinct CDR3 sequences; about 18% were seen once. The sample was blood. The receptor set was obtained from a man between 18 and 29 years old with Graves' ophthalmopathy. Both conserved end residues are trimmed from each CDR3. The D gene is left open where the match is weak.

v_gene	d_gene	j_gene	CDR3aa
TRBV15	TRBD2	TRBJ2-3	ATSLRDYEGTDTQY
TRBV29-1	TRBD1	TRBJ2-7	SVEPGTGSYEQY
TRBV2	TRBD1	TRBJ2-5	ASTETGGGTQY
TRBV7-6	TRBD2	TRBJ2-3	ASSRGLAGGPSTDTQY
TRBV10-3	NA	TRBJ1-2	ATQGTGTDNGGYT
TRBV20-1	TRBD1	TRBJ1-2	SARDPTGNYGYT
TRBV12-3/TRBV12-4	NA	TRBJ2-5	ASSFAFRETQY
TRBV5-1	NA	TRBJ1-2	ASSFPDGYT
TRBV7-3	TRBD2	TRBJ2-3	ASSITSGGAPDTQY
TRBV4-1	NA	TRBJ1-1	ASSQAVRGKVSEAF
TRBV7-2	NA	TRBJ2-7	ASSFAVEQY
TRBV6-2/TRBV6-3	NA	TRBJ2-7	ASSYSPRGGEQY
TRBV3-1	NA	TRBJ2-1	ASSRGIGNNEQF
TRBV27	NA	TRBJ1-4	ASTWRGLNQKLF
TRBV12-3/TRBV12-4	NA	TRBJ2-7	ASSLKSEQY
TRBV7-8	NA	TRBJ1-3	ASSRQGRNTIY
TRBV6-1	NA	TRBJ1-2	ASLVKGSAGYT
TRBV5-5	NA	TRBJ2-2	ASSLAWRGHNTGELF
TRBV5-1	NA	TRBJ2-3	ASSVPDTQY
TRBV7-9	NA	TRBJ2-1	ASSLASGAWDEQF
TRBV7-9	NA	TRBJ1-2	ASSLFVRGYYGYT
TRBV5-1	NA	TRBJ1-1	ASSEIWNTEAF
TRBV6-1	TRBD1	TRBJ2-7	ASTPGQGAWEQY
TRBV6-1	NA	TRBJ2-2	ASSYASGGGSGELF
TRBV12-3/TRBV12-4	TRBD1	TRBJ2-5	ASSSPGQEETQY
TRBV7-2	NA	TRBJ1-2	ASSLIGSTNYGYT
TRBV4-1	NA	TRBJ2-1	ASSQTFSYNEQF
TRBV9	TRBD2	TRBJ2-5	ASSFLAGGPMEETQY
TRBV2	NA	TRBJ2-1	ASSVAESNEQF
TRBV3-1	NA	TRBJ2-1	ASTRGFSYNEQF
TRBV12-3/TRBV12-4	TRBD1	TRBJ1-2	ASSTGTGYGYT
TRBV19	NA	TRBJ1-5	ASSQGQPQH
TRBV11-2	NA	TRBJ2-3	ASSSILRGDSTDTQY
TRBV7-9	NA	TRBJ2-5	ASSRWTSLLQETQY
TRBV20-1	NA	TRBJ2-7	SARVLVSVYEQY
TRBV3-1	TRBD1	TRBJ1-2	ASSRRTGGYGYT
TRBV6-1	NA	TRBJ1-2	ASSPRQSYGYT
TRBV7-9	NA	TRBJ1-2	ASSPTGTDYGYT
TRBV4-1	NA	TRBJ1-1	ASSQDVEYSAF
TRBV5-6	NA	TRBJ1-1	ASSLLGHLNTEAF
TRBV2	NA	TRBJ1-2	ASSETEYYGYT
TRBV11-2	NA	TRBJ2-2	ASSSYRVKWTGELF
TRBV6-2/TRBV6-3	TRBD2	TRBJ2-1	ASSYLTSGGFGNEQF
TRBV5-1	TRBD1	TRBJ2-7	ASSLIQGAREQY
TRBV20-1	NA	TRBJ2-1	SAVHSTHLI
TRBV19	TRBD1	TRBJ2-7	ASSPTGDRAYEQY
TRBV18	TRBD1	TRBJ1-3	ASSPPTGAGNTIY
TRBV7-8	TRBD2	TRBJ2-3	ASNVPGRGGFTDTQY
TRBV24-1	TRBD1	TRBJ1-2	AASDSTGRGYT
TRBV20-1	TRBD1	TRBJ1-1	SAREQGVEAF
TRBV7-8	TRBD1	TRBJ1-1	ASSPSWTGTLTEAF
TRBV29-1	TRBD1	TRBJ1-2	SAGDSYYGYT
TRBV10-3	NA	TRBJ2-3	AIGGSGSDTQY
TRBV7-3	NA	TRBJ2-3	ASSFSRADTQY
TRBV27	NA	TRBJ1-1	ASSLIPFMNTEAF